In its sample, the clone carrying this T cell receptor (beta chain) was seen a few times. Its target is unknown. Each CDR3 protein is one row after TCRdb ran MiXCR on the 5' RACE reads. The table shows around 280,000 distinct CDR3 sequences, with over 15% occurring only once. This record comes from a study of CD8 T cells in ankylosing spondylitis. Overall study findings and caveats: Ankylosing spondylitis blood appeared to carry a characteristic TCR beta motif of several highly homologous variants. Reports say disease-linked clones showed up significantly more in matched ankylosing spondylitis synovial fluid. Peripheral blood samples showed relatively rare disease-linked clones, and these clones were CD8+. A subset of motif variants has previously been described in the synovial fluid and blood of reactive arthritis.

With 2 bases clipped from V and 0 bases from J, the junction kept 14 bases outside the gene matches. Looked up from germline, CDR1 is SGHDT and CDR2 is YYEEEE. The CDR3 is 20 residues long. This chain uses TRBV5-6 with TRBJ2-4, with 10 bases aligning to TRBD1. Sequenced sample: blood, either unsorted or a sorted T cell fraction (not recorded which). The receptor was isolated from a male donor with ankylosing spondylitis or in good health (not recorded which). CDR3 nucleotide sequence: TGTGCCAGCAGCTTTAGCCGGGACAGGGGAGGCATACTAGCCAAAAACATTCAGTACTTC. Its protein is CASSFSRDRGGILAKNIQYF.